This T cell receptor beta chain was sequenced in a study of cytomegalovirus exposure and HLA in healthy donors. The CDR3 covers 14 residues. CDR1 is SGHTA and CDR2 is FQGTGA in the germline V gene. The V gene end was trimmed by 4 bases and the J gene end by 3 bases; junction bases not matched to a gene: 5. Findings of the study overall: Three CMV-associated chains were confirmed in vitro to be specific for CMV antigens. Another analysis was done later, and it associated 16,951 TCR beta sequences with HLA alleles at 0.05 false discovery rate. Analyses of presence and absence presupposed an approximately uniform sequencing depth across donors. In an earlier analysis, in around 590 donors, most V segments appeared productive either ~90% or ~30% of the time.

This clone showed up just a few times. Its antigen is not known. Primers for the PCR totalled 60 Vbeta and 13 Jbeta. Sequencing used immunoSEQ multiplex PCR; TCRdb keeps in-frame clones, though not all of them. Altogether roughly 200,000 clones are present, around nine tenths being singletons, with the ten largest covering around 0.3%. The receptor comes from a woman under 40 in good health and CMV-seronegative. The genes are TRBV7-3 and TRBJ2-7, with 8 bases lining up with TRBD1. The source material was PBMCs. The DNA for the CDR3 is TGTGCCAGCAGCTCCCGGGACAGGATCTACGAGCAGTACTTC. It translates to CASSSRDRIYEQYF.